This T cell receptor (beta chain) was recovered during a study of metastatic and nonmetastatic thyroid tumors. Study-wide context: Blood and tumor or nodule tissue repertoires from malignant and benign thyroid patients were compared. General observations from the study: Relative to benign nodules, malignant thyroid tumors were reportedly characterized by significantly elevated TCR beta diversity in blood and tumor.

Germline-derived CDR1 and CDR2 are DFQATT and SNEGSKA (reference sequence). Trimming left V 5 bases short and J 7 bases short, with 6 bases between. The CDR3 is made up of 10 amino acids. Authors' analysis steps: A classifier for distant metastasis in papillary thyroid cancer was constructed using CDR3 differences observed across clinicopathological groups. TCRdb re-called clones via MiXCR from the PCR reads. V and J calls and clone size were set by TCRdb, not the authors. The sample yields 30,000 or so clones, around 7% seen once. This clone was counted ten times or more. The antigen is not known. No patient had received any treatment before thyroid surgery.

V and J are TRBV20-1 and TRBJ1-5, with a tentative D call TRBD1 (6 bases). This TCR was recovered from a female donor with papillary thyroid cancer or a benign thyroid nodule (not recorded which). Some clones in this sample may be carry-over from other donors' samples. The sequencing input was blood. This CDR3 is CSAGGQPQHF. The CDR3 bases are TGCAGTGCTGGGGGCCAGCCCCAGCATTTT.